These T cell receptor beta chains were read from a single sample in a study of spatial heterogeneity in lung cancer. Each CDR3 protein gets one entry after TCRdb re-called the 5' RACE reads with MiXCR. The sample contains more than 10,000 distinct CDR3 sequences, nearly 5.5% of which appear only once. This specimen was PBMCs, taken at surgery. The receptor source for this set is a male donor with early-stage non-small cell lung cancer. CDR3s include the opening cysteine and the closing phenylalanine or tryptophan. The D gene is left open where the match is weak. Clone size is not always given. Where it is, it says once, few, many or a class for expanded clones.

V: TRBV28
D: NA
size: NA
J: TRBJ2-2
CDR3: CASSSTGRTGELFF
DNA: TGTGCCAGCAGTAGTACAGGGCGCACCGGGGAGCTGTTTTTT

V: TRBV7-9
D: NA
size: many
J: TRBJ2-7
CDR3: CASSSAAEQYF
DNA: TGTGCCAGCAGTTCGGCGGCTGAGCAGTACTTC

V: TRBV6-2/TRBV6-3
D: NA
size: medium-sized
J: TRBJ2-7
CDR3: CASTRPGLLYEQYF
DNA: TGTGCCAGCACCCGACCGGGACTTCTCTACGAGCAGTACTTC

V: TRBV12-3/TRBV12-4
D: TRBD1
size: many
J: TRBJ1-1
CDR3: CASSTDRISIAFF
DNA: TGTGCCAGCAGTACGGACAGGATTTCAATAGCTTTCTTT

V: TRBV7-2
D: NA
size: many
J: TRBJ1-6
CDR3: CASSLDRGGNSPLHF
DNA: TGTGCCAGCAGCTTGGACAGAGGCGGTAATTCACCCCTCCACTTT

V: TRBV28
D: TRBD1
size: many
J: TRBJ1-1
CDR3: CASSSPDRLNTEAFF
DNA: TGTGCCAGCAGTTCCCCGGACAGGCTGAACACTGAAGCTTTCTTT

V: TRBV7-8
D: NA
size: NA
J: TRBJ2-7
CDR3: CASSFLSGEQYF
DNA: TGTGCCAGCAGCTTTCTGTCTGGCGAGCAGTACTTC

V: TRBV28
D: NA
size: many
J: TRBJ1-1
CDR3: CASSYLLRGLNTEAFF
DNA: TGTGCCAGCAGTTACTTACTACGGGGATTGAACACTGAAGCTTTCTTT

V: TRBV29-1
D: NA
size: many
J: TRBJ2-2
CDR3: CSVTSQGPAGELFF
DNA: TGCAGCGTTACCAGTCAGGGGCCAGCCGGGGAGCTGTTTTTT

V: TRBV20-1
D: TRBD1
size: many
J: TRBJ2-2
CDR3: CSAISWDRANTGELFF
DNA: TGCAGTGCCATTAGCTGGGACAGAGCGAACACCGGGGAGCTGTTTTTT

V: TRBV29-1
D: NA
size: medium-sized
J: TRBJ2-3
CDR3: CSVVSGAQHTDTQYF
DNA: TGCAGCGTTGTTTCAGGGGCTCAACACACAGATACGCAGTATTTT

V: TRBV28
D: NA
size: many
J: TRBJ2-7
CDR3: CASSLFGRRVGEQYF
DNA: TGTGCCAGCAGTTTATTTGGAAGGAGGGTCGGCGAGCAGTACTTC

V: TRBV29-1
D: NA
size: many
J: TRBJ1-1
CDR3: CSVGGTEAFF
DNA: TGCAGCGTTGGAGGGACAGAAGCTTTCTTT

V: TRBV15
D: NA
size: many
J: TRBJ2-3
CDR3: CATSRDPGDTQYF
DNA: TGTGCCACCAGCAGAGACCCAGGGGATACGCAGTATTTT

V: TRBV23-1
D: NA
size: many
J: TRBJ2-7
CDR3: CASGMERTSYEQYF
DNA: TGCGCCAGCGGTATGGAGAGGACATCCTACGAGCAGTACTTC

V: TRBV28
D: NA
size: many
J: TRBJ1-1
CDR3: CASSPNTEAFF
DNA: TGTGCCAGCAGTCCGAACACTGAAGCTTTCTTT

V: TRBV6-6
D: NA
size: many
J: TRBJ1-5
CDR3: CASSITQERPQHF
DNA: TGTGCCAGCAGTATCACTCAGGAGCGGCCCCAGCATTTT

V: TRBV29-1
D: TRBD2
size: medium-sized
J: TRBJ2-2
CDR3: CSVGGAGGYERELFF
DNA: TGCAGCGTTGGGGGAGCGGGGGGTTACGAGCGGGAGCTGTTTTTT

V: TRBV20-1
D: NA
size: many
J: TRBJ1-6
CDR3: CSARTPLGVSPLHF
DNA: TGCAGTGCTAGAACCCCCTTGGGGGTTTCACCCCTCCACTTT

V: TRBV7-6
D: NA
size: medium-sized
J: TRBJ1-5
CDR3: CASSPLSNQPQHF
DNA: TGTGCCAGCAGCCCACTGAGCAATCAGCCCCAGCATTTT

V: TRBV7-9
D: TRBD2
size: many
J: TRBJ2-4
CDR3: CASSLERGYSPYGGNIQYF
DNA: TGTGCCAGCAGCTTAGAGCGGGGGTACAGCCCCTACGGCGGAAACATTCAGTACTTC

V: TRBV20-1
D: NA
size: many
J: TRBJ1-3
CDR3: CSASPFSSSRQTVGNTIYF
DNA: TGCAGTGCTAGTCCCTTCTCATCCTCCCGACAGACAGTGGGAAACACCATATATTTT

V: TRBV28
D: NA
size: many
J: TRBJ1-1
CDR3: CASSRVGQGRRPIMNTEAFF
DNA: TGTGCCAGCAGTAGAGTAGGGCAGGGGCGGAGGCCGATAATGAACACTGAAGCTTTCTTT

V: TRBV3-1
D: NA
size: NA
J: TRBJ2-1
CDR3: CASSLEGEQFF
DNA: TGTGCCAGCAGCCTTGAAGGGGAGCAGTTCTTC

V: TRBV12-3/TRBV12-4
D: TRBD1
size: many
J: TRBJ2-1
CDR3: CASSFTGGYGNEQFF
DNA: TGTGCCAGCAGTTTTACAGGGGGCTATGGGAATGAGCAGTTCTTC

V: TRBV7-9
D: TRBD2
size: many
J: TRBJ2-1
CDR3: CASSLAGDNEQFF
DNA: TGTGCCAGCAGCTTGGCGGGAGACAATGAGCAGTTCTTC

V: TRBV28
D: NA
size: many
J: TRBJ2-5
CDR3: CASSFLSSQETQYF
DNA: TGTGCCAGCAGTTTTTTGTCAAGCCAAGAGACCCAGTACTTC

V: TRBV6-2/TRBV6-3
D: TRBD2
size: few
J: TRBJ2-7
CDR3: CASREPGLAGLYEQYF
DNA: TGTGCCAGCAGGGAACCGGGACTAGCGGGACTCTACGAGCAGTACTTC

V: TRBV29-1
D: TRBD2
size: many
J: TRBJ2-1
CDR3: CSVAQTSAIYNEQFF
DNA: TGCAGCGTCGCTCAAACTAGCGCCATCTACAATGAGCAGTTCTTC

V: TRBV7-9
D: NA
size: many
J: TRBJ1-1
CDR3: CASSFLGEGRPEAFF
DNA: TGTGCCAGCAGCTTTCTAGGGGAGGGGCGTCCTGAAGCTTTCTTT

V: TRBV20-1
D: NA
size: many
J: TRBJ2-1
CDR3: CSARSGYEQFF
DNA: TGCAGTGCTAGATCAGGTTATGAGCAGTTCTTC

V: TRBV7-2
D: NA
size: many
J: TRBJ2-7
CDR3: CASSLLREWGSYEQYF
DNA: TGTGCCAGCAGCCTATTAAGGGAATGGGGAAGCTACGAGCAGTACTTC

V: TRBV11-3
D: NA
size: many
J: TRBJ2-7
CDR3: CASSPDGGYEQYF
DNA: TGTGCCAGCAGCCCAGATGGGGGGTACGAGCAGTACTTC

V: TRBV13
D: TRBD1
size: many
J: TRBJ1-2
CDR3: CASSLTGIRGYTF
DNA: TGTGCCAGCAGCTTGACAGGGATTCGTGGCTACACCTTC

V: TRBV28
D: TRBD1
size: NA
J: TRBJ2-7
CDR3: CASSETGQGKGYEQYF
DNA: TGTGCCAGCAGTGAAACGGGACAGGGGAAGGGCTACGAGCAGTACTTC

V: TRBV20-1
D: NA
size: medium-sized
J: TRBJ1-3
CDR3: CSATFGGSSGNTIYF
DNA: TGCAGTGCTACCTTTGGTGGGAGCTCTGGAAACACCATATATTTT

V: TRBV5-6
D: NA
size: NA
J: TRBJ2-3
CDR3: CASSGQGDTQYF
DNA: TGTGCCAGCAGTGGCCAGGGGGATACGCAGTATTTT

V: TRBV5-1
D: TRBD1
size: medium-sized
J: TRBJ2-7
CDR3: CASSPPGTGASYEQYF
DNA: TGCGCCAGCAGCCCCCCTGGGACAGGGGCCTCCTACGAGCAGTACTTC

V: TRBV29-1
D: TRBD1
size: medium-sized
J: TRBJ2-7
CDR3: CSVGRSDRGRYEQYF
DNA: TGCAGCGTTGGGCGCTCGGACAGGGGGCGCTACGAGCAGTACTTC

V: TRBV20-1
D: TRBD2
size: many
J: TRBJ2-5
CDR3: CSASGGGAEETQYF
DNA: TGCAGTGCTAGTGGCGGGGGGGCGGAAGAGACCCAGTACTTC